This TCR beta chain stems from a study of blood T cells in healthy people across ages. Alongside a J-beta primer mix, a sample-barcoded 5' primer served in a second PCR lasting about 7 to 12 cycles. TCRdb redid the calling of the 5' RACE reads with MiXCR, one entry per CDR3 protein. The data contain some 850,000 distinct CDR3 sequences, about a quarter of them seen just once; the ten biggest clones take up roughly 3.1%. V lost 7 bases to trimming and J lost 4 bases; unmatched junction nucleotides: 5. Germline V lookup: CDR1 KGHDR, CDR2 SFDVKD. The CDR3 totals 14 residues. Ten or more counts support this clonotype. These sequences were also reported in another study, on T cells of mothers and their children. Turning to that study: The people who donated were three healthy Caucasian mothers and their six children.

The receptor comes from a boy between 10 and 17 years old in good health. The rearrangement uses TRBV24-1 and TRBJ2-3; 9 bases line up with TRBD1. Sequenced material: blood. The CDR3 here is CATRGQGEADTQYF. CDR3 nucleotides: TGTGCCACCAGGGGACAGGGAGAAGCAGATACGCAGTATTTT.